A selection of T cell receptor beta chains follows, all from one sample in a study of shared clonotypes between healthy human individuals. Sequenced by immunoSEQ multiplex PCR; TCRdb stores in-frame clones only, minus some. The table shows about 680,000 clones, with 73% occurring only once. Material for sequencing was memory CD4+ T cells sorted from blood. These receptors were obtained from a woman in her thirties in good health. Each CDR3 is given with its conserved first and last residue. Each record gives: D gene, V gene, clone size, J gene, CDR3 protein, CDR3 DNA. D genes are given only for firm matches. Clone size is shown for a subset of rows, as once, few, many or a class of expanded clone.

>NA|TRBV7-9|NA|TRBJ1-5
CASSPGGGQRGNQPQHF
TGTGCCAGCAGTCCGGGAGGGGGTCAGCGCGGCAATCAGCCCCAGCATTTT
>NA|TRBV5-1|NA|TRBJ2-3
CASSRGLGSQNTDTQYF
TGCGCCAGCAGCCGGGGGTTAGGCAGTCAAAACACAGATACGCAGTATTTT
>NA|TRBV6-1|NA|TRBJ2-7
CASSEDVAPLGQYF
TGTGCCAGCAGTGAAGATGTGGCCCCCTTAGGGCAGTACTTC
>TRBD1|TRBV6-6|NA|TRBJ2-2
CASSYEGASNTGELFF
TGTGCCAGCAGTTACGAGGGGGCCTCGAACACCGGGGAGCTGTTTTTT
>NA|TRBV28|NA|TRBJ2-3
CASSSPGDTQYF
TGTGCCAGCAGTTCACCAGGAGATACGCAGTATTTT
>NA|TRBV19|NA|TRBJ1-1
CASSLHDGWNTEAFF
TGTGCCAGTAGTCTACACGATGGATGGAACACTGAAGCTTTCTTT
>NA|TRBV19|NA|TRBJ2-1
CASSIGRGRSYNEQFF
TGTGCCAGTAGTATTGGTCGGGGGAGGAGCTACAATGAGCAGTTCTTC
>TRBD1|TRBV19|NA|TRBJ2-1
CASSTNRGEALSYNEQFF
TGTGCCAGTAGTACGAACAGGGGCGAAGCCTTATCCTACAATGAGCAGTTCTTC
>NA|TRBV15|few|TRBJ2-7
CATSRPTGYEQYF
TGTGCCACCAGCAGGCCCACGGGGTACGAGCAGTACTTC
>NA|TRBV7-9|NA|TRBJ1-2
CASRITDGYTF
TGTGCCAGCAGGATTACCGATGGCTACACCTTC
>NA|TRBV14|NA|TRBJ2-2
CASRKAGELFF
TGTGCCAGCAGAAAAGCCGGGGAGCTGTTTTTT
>NA|TRBV5-4|NA|TRBJ1-2
CASSFEGVSYGYTF
TGTGCCAGCAGCTTTGAGGGGGTCTCCTATGGCTACACCTTC
>NA|TRBV5-8|NA|TRBJ1-5
CASSLGLEVNNQPQHF
TGTGCCAGCAGCTTGGGACTGGAGGTCAACAATCAGCCCCAGCATTTT
>TRBD2|TRBV9|NA|TRBJ2-1
CASSVSLAGYNEQFF
TGTGCCAGCAGCGTAAGTCTAGCGGGGTACAATGAGCAGTTCTTC
>NA|TRBV19|NA|TRBJ1-1
CASSATWGDTEAFF
TGTGCCAGTAGTGCGACTTGGGGGGACACTGAAGCTTTCTTT
>NA|TRBV18|NA|TRBJ1-1
CASSPPMADYRAFF
TGTGCCAGCTCACCACCGATGGCAGACTATCGGGCTTTCTTT
>TRBD2|TRBV11-2|NA|TRBJ2-3
CASSLGLAGAEDTQYF
TGTGCCAGCAGCCTCGGACTAGCGGGAGCCGAAGATACGCAGTATTTT
>NA|TRBV5-6|NA|TRBJ1-6
CASTADRRTPLHF
TGTGCCAGCACCGCCGACAGGAGGACACCCCTCCACTTT
>NA|TRBV11-2|NA|TRBJ1-1
CASSLAGFEAFF
TGTGCCAGCAGCTTAGCTGGGTTTGAAGCTTTCTTT
>NA|TRBV19|NA|TRBJ2-3
CASSPASAGLEDTQYF
TGTGCCAGTAGCCCCGCATCGGCAGGTTTGGAAGATACGCAGTATTTT